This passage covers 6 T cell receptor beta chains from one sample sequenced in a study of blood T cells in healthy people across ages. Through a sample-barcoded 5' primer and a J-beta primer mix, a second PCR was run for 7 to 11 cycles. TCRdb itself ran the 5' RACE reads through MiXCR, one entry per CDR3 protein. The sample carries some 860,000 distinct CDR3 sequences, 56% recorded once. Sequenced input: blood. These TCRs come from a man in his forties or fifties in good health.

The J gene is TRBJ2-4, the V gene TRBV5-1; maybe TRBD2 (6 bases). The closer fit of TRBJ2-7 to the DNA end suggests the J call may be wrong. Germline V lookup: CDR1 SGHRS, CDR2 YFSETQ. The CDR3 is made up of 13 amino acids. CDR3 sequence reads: CASRAGLAYEQYF. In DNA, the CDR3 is TGCGCCAGCAGGGCGGGATTGGCCTACGAGCAGTACTTC.

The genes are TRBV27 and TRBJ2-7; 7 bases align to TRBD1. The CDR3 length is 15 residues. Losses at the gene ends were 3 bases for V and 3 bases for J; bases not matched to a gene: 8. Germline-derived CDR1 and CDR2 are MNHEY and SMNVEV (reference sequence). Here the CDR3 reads CASSLEGTEYYEQYF. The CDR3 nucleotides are TGTGCCAGCAGTTTGGAAGGGACAGAATACTACGAGCAGTACTTC.

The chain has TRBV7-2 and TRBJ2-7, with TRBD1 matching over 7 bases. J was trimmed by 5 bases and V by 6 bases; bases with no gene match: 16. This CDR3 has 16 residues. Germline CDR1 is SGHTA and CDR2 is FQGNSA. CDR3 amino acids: CASRLLSPGQRDEQYF. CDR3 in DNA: TGTGCCAGCAGGTTGCTCAGCCCGGGACAGAGAGACGAGCAGTACTTC.

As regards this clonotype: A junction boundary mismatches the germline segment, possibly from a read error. CDR3 in amino acids: CCVRRTSGRTQYF. In DNA, the CDR3 is TGCTGCGTTCGTAGGACTAGCGGGAGGACCCAGTACTTC. V and J are TRBV29-1 and TRBJ2-5; 13 bases align to TRBD2. This CDR3 contains 13 residues. Germline assignment: CDR1 SQVTM and CDR2 ANQGSEA.

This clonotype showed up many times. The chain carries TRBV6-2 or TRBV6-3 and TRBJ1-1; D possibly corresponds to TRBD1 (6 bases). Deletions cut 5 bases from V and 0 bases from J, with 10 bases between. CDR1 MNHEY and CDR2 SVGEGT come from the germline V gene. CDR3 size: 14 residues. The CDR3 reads CASSQGLMNTEAFF. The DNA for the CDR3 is TGTGCCAGCAGTCAGGGGTTAATGAACACTGAAGCTTTCTTT.

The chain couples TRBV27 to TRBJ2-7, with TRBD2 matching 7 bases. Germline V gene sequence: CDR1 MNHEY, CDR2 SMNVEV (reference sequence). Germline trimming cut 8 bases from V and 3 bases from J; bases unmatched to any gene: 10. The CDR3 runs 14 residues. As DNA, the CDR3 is TGTGCCAGCCGAGTTATAGCTAGCGGCTACGAGCAGTACTTC. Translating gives CASRVIASGYEQYF.